This TCR beta chain came from a study of T cell repertoires in cytomegalovirus infection. Study summary: Use of recently identified HLA-C-restricted and well-studied HLA-B-restricted CMV epitopes was part of the study. Shared public TCR beta signatures pointed to both CMV infection and a matching HLA type. Points from the study as a whole: Summed public TCR beta family frequency identified CMV carriers bearing the relevant HLA. Dominating the ex vivo response were HLA-C-restricted CMV-specific TCR beta clonotypes.

V was trimmed by 4 bases and J by 5 bases, leaving 16 bases between them. Germline lookup yields CDR1 MGHRA and CDR2 YSYEKL. The CDR3 has 15 amino acids. TCRdb passed the reads through MiXCR, listing each CDR3 protein once. The sample shows just over 450,000 distinct CDR3 sequences, approximately 40% of them seen only once. Remarks on this clonotype: The antigen is not known.

The chain joins TRBV4-1 to TRBJ2-3, with D perhaps matching TRBD2 (6 bases). This specimen consisted of cultured PBMCs, obtained from culture after CMV antigen stimulation. The source is a human donor in good health (CMV status not recorded). Some clones in this sample may be carry-over from other donors' samples. In nucleotides, the CDR3 is TGCGCCAGCAGCCTTGTCTCAGGGCGGGGAGATACGCAGTATTTT. Translating it yields CASSLVSGRGDTQYF.